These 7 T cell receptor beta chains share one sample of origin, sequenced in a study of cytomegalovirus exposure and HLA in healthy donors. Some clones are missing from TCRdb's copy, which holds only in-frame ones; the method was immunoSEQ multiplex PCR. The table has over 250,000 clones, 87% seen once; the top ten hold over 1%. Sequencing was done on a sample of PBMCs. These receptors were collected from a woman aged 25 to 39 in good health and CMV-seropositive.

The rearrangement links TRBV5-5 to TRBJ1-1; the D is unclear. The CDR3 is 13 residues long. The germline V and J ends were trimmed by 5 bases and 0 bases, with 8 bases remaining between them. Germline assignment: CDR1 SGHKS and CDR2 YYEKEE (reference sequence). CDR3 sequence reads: CASRTALNTEAFF. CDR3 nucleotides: TGTGCCAGCAGAACAGCGTTGAACACTGAAGCTTTCTTT.

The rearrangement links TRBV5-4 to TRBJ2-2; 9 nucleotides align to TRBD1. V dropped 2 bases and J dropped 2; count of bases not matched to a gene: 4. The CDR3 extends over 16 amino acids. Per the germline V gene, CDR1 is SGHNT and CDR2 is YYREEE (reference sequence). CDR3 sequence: CASSLGTGLNTGELFF. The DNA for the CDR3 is TGTGCCAGCAGCTTAGGGACAGGGCTTAACACCGGGGAGCTGTTTTTT.

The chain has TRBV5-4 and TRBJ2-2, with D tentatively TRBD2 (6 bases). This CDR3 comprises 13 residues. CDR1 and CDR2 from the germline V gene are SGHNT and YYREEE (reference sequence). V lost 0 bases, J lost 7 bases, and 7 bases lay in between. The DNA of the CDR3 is TGTGCCAGCAGCTTGGGGGGGGTCGGGGAGCTGTTTTTT. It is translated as CASSLGGVGELFF.

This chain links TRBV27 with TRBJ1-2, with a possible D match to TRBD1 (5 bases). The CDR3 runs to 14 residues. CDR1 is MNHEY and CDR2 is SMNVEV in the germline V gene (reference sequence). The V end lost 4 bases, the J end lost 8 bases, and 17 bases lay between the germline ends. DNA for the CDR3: TGTGCCAGCAGTTCCCAGGCGCGTTCAGGGGGCTACACCTTC. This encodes CASSSQARSGGYTF.

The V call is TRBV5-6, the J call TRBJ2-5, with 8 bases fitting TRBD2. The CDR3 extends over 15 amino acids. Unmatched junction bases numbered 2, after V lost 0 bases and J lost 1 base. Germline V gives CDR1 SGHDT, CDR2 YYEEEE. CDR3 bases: TGTGCCAGCAGCTTGGTAGCGGGGTTCCAAGAGACCCAGTACTTC. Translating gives CASSLVAGFQETQYF.

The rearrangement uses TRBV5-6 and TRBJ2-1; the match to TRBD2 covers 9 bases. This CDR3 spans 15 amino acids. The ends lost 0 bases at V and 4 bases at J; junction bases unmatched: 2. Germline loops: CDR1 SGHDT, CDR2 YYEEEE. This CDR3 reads CASSLGLAGYNEQFF. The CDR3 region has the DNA TGTGCCAGCAGCTTGGGGCTAGCGGGGTACAATGAGCAGTTCTTC.

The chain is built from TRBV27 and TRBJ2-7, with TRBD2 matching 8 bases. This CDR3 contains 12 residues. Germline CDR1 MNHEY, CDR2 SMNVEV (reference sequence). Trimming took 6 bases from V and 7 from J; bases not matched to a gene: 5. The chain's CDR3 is CASRASGGEQYF. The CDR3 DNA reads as TGTGCCAGCAGAGCCTCGGGGGGGGAGCAGTACTTC.